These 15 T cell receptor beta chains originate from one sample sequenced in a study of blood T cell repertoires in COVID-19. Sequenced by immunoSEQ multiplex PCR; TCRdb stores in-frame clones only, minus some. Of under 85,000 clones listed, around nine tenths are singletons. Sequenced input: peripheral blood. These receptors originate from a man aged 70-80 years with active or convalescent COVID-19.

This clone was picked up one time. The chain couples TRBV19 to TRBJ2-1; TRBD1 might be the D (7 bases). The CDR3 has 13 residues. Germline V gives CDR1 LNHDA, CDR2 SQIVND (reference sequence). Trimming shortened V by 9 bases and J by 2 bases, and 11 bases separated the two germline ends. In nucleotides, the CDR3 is TGTGCCAGCGGCGGGACAGCCTACAATGAGCAGTTCTTC. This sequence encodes CASGGTAYNEQFF. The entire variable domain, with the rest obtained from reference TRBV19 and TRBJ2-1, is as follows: DGGITQSPKYLFRKEGQNVTLSCEQNLNHDAMYWYRQDPGQGLRLIYYSQIVNDFQKGDIAEGYSVSREKKESFPLTVTSAQKNPTAFYLCASGGTAYNEQFFGPGTRLTVL.

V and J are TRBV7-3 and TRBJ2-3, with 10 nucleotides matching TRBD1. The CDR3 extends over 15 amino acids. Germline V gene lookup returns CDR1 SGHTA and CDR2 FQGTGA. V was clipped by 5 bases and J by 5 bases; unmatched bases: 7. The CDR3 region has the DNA TGTGCCAGCAGCAGACAGGGGGCCCGGAAAGATACGCAGTATTTT. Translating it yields CASSRQGARKDTQYF.

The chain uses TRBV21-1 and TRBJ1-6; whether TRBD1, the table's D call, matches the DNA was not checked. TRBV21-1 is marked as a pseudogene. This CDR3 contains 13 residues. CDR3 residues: CASSKAQGSPLHF. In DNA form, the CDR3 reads TGTGCCAGCAGCAAAGCGCAGGGTTCACCCCTCCACTTT.

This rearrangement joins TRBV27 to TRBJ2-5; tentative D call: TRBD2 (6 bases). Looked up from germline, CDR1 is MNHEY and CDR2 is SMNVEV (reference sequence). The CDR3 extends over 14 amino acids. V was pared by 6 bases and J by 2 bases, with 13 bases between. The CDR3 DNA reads TGTGCCAGCAGGTTCTCGGCGGGGCAAGAGACCCAGTACTTC. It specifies CASRFSAGQETQYF.

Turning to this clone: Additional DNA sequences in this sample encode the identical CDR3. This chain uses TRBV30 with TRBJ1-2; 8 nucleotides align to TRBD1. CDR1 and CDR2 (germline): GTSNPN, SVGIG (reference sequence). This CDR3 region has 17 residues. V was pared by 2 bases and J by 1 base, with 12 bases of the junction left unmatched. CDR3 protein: CAWSLPHYRGSNYGYTF. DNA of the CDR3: TGTGCCTGGAGTCTACCTCATTACAGGGGGAGTAACTATGGCTACACCTTC.

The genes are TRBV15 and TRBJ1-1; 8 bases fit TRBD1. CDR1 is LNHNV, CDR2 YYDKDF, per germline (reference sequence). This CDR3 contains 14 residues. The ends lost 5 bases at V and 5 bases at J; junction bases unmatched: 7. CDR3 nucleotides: TGTGCCACCAGCGGACAGGGTTGGTGGACTGAAGCTTTCTTT. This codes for CATSGQGWWTEAFF. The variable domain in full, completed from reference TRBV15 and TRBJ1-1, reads DAMVIQNPRYQVTQFGKPVTLSCSQTLNHNVMYWYQQKSSQAPKLLFHYYDKDFNNEADTPDNFQSRRPNTSFCFLDIRSPGLGDTAMYLCATSGQGWWTEAFFGQGTRLTVV.

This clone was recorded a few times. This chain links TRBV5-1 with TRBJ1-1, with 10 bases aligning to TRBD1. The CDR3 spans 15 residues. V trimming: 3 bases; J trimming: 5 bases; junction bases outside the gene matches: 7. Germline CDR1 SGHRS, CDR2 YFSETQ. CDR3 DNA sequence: TGCGCCAGCAGCTCTTCGGACAGGGGGGCGACTGAAGCTTTCTTT. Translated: CASSSSDRGATEAFF.

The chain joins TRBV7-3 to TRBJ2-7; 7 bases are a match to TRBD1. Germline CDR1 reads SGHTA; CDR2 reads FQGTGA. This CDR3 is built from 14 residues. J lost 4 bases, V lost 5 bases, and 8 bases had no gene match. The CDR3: CASSPKGGGYEQYF. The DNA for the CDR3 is TGTGCCAGCAGCCCTAAAGGGGGCGGGTACGAGCAGTACTTC.

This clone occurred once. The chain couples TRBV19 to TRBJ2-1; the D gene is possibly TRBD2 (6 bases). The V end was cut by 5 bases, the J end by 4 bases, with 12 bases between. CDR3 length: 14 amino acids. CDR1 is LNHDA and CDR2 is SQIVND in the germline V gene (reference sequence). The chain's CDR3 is CASSQGTLYNEQFF. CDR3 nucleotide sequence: TGTGCCAGTAGTCAAGGGACTTTGTACAATGAGCAGTTCTTC. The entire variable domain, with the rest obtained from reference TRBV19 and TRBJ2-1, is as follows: DGGITQSPKYLFRKEGQNVTLSCEQNLNHDAMYWYRQDPGQGLRLIYYSQIVNDFQKGDIAEGYSVSREKKESFPLTVTSAQKNPTAFYLCASSQGTLYNEQFFGPGTRLTVL.

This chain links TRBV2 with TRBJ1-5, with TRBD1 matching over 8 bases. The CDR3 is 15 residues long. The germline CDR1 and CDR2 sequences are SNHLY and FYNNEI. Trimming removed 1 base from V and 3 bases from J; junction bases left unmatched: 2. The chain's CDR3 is CASSEGQGANQPQHF. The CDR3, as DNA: TGTGCCAGCAGTGAAGGGCAGGGGGCCAATCAGCCCCAGCATTTT.

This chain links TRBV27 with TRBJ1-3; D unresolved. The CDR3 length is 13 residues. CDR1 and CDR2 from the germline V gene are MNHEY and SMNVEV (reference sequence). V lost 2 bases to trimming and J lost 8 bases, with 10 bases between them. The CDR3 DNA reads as TGTGCCAGCAGTTTAACCTTTGCGGACACCATATATTTT. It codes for CASSLTFADTIYF.

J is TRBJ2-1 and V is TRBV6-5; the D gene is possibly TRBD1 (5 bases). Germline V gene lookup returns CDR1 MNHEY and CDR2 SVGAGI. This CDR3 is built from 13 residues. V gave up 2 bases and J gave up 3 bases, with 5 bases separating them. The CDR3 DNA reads TGTGCCAGCAGTTACGACAGCTACAATGAGCAGTTCTTC. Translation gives CASSYDSYNEQFF.

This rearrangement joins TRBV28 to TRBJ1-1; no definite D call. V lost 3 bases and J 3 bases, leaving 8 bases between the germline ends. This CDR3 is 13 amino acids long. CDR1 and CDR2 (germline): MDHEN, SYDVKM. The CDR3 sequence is CASSFVGDTEAFF. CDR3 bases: TGTGCCAGCAGTTTCGTGGGAGACACTGAAGCTTTCTTT.

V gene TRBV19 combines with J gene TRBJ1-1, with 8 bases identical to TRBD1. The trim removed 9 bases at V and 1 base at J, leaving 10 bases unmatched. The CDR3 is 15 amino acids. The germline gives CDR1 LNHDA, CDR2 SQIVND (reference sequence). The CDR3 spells CASRTGTRTNTEAFF. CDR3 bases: TGTGCCAGCAGGACAGGGACACGGACGAACACTGAAGCTTTCTTT.

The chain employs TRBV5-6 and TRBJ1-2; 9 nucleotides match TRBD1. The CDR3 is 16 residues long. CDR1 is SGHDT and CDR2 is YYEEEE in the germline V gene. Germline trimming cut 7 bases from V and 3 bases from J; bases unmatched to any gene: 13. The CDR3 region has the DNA TGTGCCAGCGGCAACAGGGGGCGGGGGACGTACTATGGCTACACCTTC. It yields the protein CASGNRGRGTYYGYTF.